This paragraph reports one TCR beta chain. This entry is derived from a study of blood T cell repertoires in COVID-19. About the research overall: The United States, Italy and Spain were the sources of the acute and convalescent COVID-19 samples.

Germline assignment: CDR1 MNHEY and CDR2 SVGEGT. This CDR3 is built from 13 residues. The germline V and J ends were trimmed by 3 bases and 4 bases, with 9 bases remaining between them. This table comes from immunoSEQ multiplex PCR, and its TCRdb copy is limited to in-frame clones, with some not included. The sample comprises some 370,000 clones, 89% of which are singletons, and more than 1% rests with the top ten. The specimen was peripheral blood. The sequence came from a man in his forties with acute or convalescent COVID-19. This chain connects TRBV6-2 or TRBV6-3 to TRBJ1-2; D is undetermined. CDR3 nucleotides: TGTGCCAGCAGTTATGGACTGATCTATGGCTACACCTTC. Translating it yields CASSYGLIYGYTF.